This TCR beta chain was observed in a study of spatial heterogeneity in lung cancer. Whole-study results and caveats: Follow-up blood showed ubiquitous expanded tumor TCRs less than blood at resection did.

This clonotype came up a few times. Its antigen is unidentified. The CDR3 contains 15 residues. Trimming cost V 8 bases and J 2 bases; bases outside gene matches: 8. Germline CDR1 is LGHNT and CDR2 is FRNRAP. TCRdb re-derived calls from the 5' RACE reads in MiXCR, one entry per CDR3 protein. This sample yields some 11,000 distinct CDR3 sequences, of which around an eighth are seen a single time; 2% to 2.5% belongs to the top ten. As to time point: sample taken at primary tumor resection. Material for sequencing was whole RNA from tumor, nontumor lung or frozen PBMC, left unsorted. Patients with untreated early-stage non-small cell lung cancer, numbering 72, were the donors.

This receptor was obtained from a female donor with early-stage non-small cell lung cancer. This chain links TRBV12-5 with TRBJ2-1; 8 bases are shared with TRBD2. Specimen: PBMCs, collected at surgery. The chain's CDR3 is CASPAPGGTYNEQFF. CDR3 in DNA: TGTGCTAGTCCGGCCCCGGGGGGGACCTACAATGAGCAGTTCTTC.